This TCR beta chain was recorded in a study of CD8 T cells in ankylosing spondylitis. This clonotype occurred many times. MiXCR was run by TCRdb on the 5' RACE reads, yielding one entry per CDR3 protein. The sample shows about 240,000 distinct CDR3 sequences, roughly 10% of them seen only once. The TCR was taken from a male donor with ankylosing spondylitis or in good health (not recorded which). Sequenced material: blood, either unsorted or a sorted T cell fraction (not recorded which).

As DNA, the CDR3 is TGTGCCAGCAGTTTAAGGCGAGCCTGGACCCAGTACTTC. Amino acid sequence: CASSLRRAWTQYF. This sequence joins TRBV27 and TRBJ2-5; D is unresolved. This CDR3 is 13 amino acids long. CDR1 is MNHEY, CDR2 SMNVEV, per germline (reference sequence). V was shortened by 2 bases and J by 7 bases, with 11 bases between the two germline ends.